The rows below give T cell receptor beta chains drawn from one sample of a study of cytomegalovirus exposure and HLA in healthy donors. Here immunoSEQ multiplex PCR was the method, and the copy in TCRdb shows in-frame clones only, minus some. The sample yields around 150,000 clones, 65% to 70% seen once. The sequenced sample consisted of PBMCs. The origin of the receptors is a young woman in good health and CMV-seropositive. Both conserved end residues are part of each CDR3. The D gene is left open where the match is weak. A row's size may be missing; if present it is once, few, many or a size class.

>TRBJ1-4|TRBD1|NA|TRBV9
TGTGCCAGCAGCGTAGATGGACAGGGACGAAAACTGTTTTTT
CASSVDGQGRKLFF
>TRBJ2-2|TRBD1|NA|TRBV7-3
TGTGCCAGCAGCCGACAGGGTCTGGCCGGGGAGCTGTTTTTT
CASSRQGLAGELFF
>TRBJ2-7|TRBD1|NA|TRBV19
TGTGCCAGTAGTGGGGACAGGACGAACTCCTACGAGCAGTACTTC
CASSGDRTNSYEQYF
>TRBJ1-4|NA|NA|TRBV6-5
TGTGCCAGCAGTTACTCTTGGGGGGGCGCAGATGAAAAACTGTTTTTT
CASSYSWGGADEKLFF
>TRBJ2-7|NA|NA|TRBV4-3
TGCGCCAGCAGCCAGTACCCAGGGCACGAGCAGTACTTC
CASSQYPGHEQYF
>TRBJ2-7|NA|NA|TRBV1
TGCACCAGGACCTGGGACACGGTGTACGAGCAGTACTTC
CTRTWDTVYEQYF
>TRBJ2-7|TRBD1|NA|TRBV12-5
TGTGCTAGTGTGGTAGGGACAGGACCCTACGAGCAGTACTTC
CASVVGTGPYEQYF
>TRBJ2-7|NA|NA|TRBV7-2
TGTGCCAGCAGCTCCCGCAAGGGCGCGGGACCCTACGAGCAGTACTTC
CASSSRKGAGPYEQYF
>TRBJ2-7|NA|NA|TRBV14
TGTGCCAGCAGCCAAGAGGGGCACAGTGAGCAGTACTTC
CASSQEGHSEQYF
>TRBJ1-2|NA|NA|TRBV15
TGTGCCACCAGCAGAGATTTCGGGGCTAACTATGGCTACACCTTC
CATSRDFGANYGYTF
>TRBJ2-6|NA|once|TRBV15
TGTGCCATCGCCCGGGATCTAGAAGGAGGGGCCAACGTCCTGACTTTC
CAIARDLEGGANVLTF
>TRBJ1-1|NA|NA|TRBV2
TGTGCCAGCAGTGGGTTAGCGAACACTGAAGCTTTCTTT
CASSGLANTEAFF
>TRBJ2-7|TRBD2|NA|TRBV27
TGTGCCAGCAGCTCTCTAGCGGGGGGCCCACTTTACGAGCAGTACTTC
CASSSLAGGPLYEQYF
>TRBJ1-5|NA|NA|TRBV11-2
TGTGCCAGCAGCGCGCCGGGACATATGAGCCAGCCCCAGCATTTT
CASSAPGHMSQPQHF
>TRBJ2-7|NA|NA|TRBV6-1
TGTGCCAGCAGTGTTGGTAGCTGGGGGGGGGCTGGATACGAGCAGTACTTC
CASSVGSWGGAGYEQYF
>TRBJ2-7|TRBD2|NA|TRBV27
TGTGCCAGCAGTTTAAGGGCAGCGGTAGCGGGTAGCGAGCAGTACTTC
CASSLRAAVAGSEQYF
>TRBJ1-1|TRBD1|NA|TRBV4-2
TGTGCCAGCAGCCAAACGAGGGGGCGCACTGAAGCTTTCTTT
CASSQTRGRTEAFF
>TRBJ1-2|TRBD1|NA|TRBV4-3
TGCGCCAGCAGCGATGGACAGGACTATGGCTACACCTTC
CASSDGQDYGYTF
>TRBJ2-5|NA|NA|TRBV5-4
TGTGCCAGCAGCCCCGGCGACTCCAAGAGGGAGACCCAGTACTTC
CASSPGDSKRETQYF
>TRBJ2-7|NA|NA|TRBV13
TGTGCCAGCAGCTTCGGGCAGGGGTACGAGCAGTACTTC
CASSFGQGYEQYF
>TRBJ2-5|NA|once|TRBV28
TGTGCCAGTGCTCTCGGAGGGGATGGTTGGGAGACCCAGTACTTC
CASALGGDGWETQYF
>TRBJ2-1|NA|NA|TRBV7-3
TGTGCCAGCAGCTTAGGCTCAGGGTCCTACAATGAGCAGTTCTTC
CASSLGSGSYNEQFF
>TRBJ1-1|TRBD1|NA|TRBV25-1
TGTGCCAGCAGTGACTACAGGGGGCGCGGGAACACTGAAGCTTTCTTT
CASSDYRGRGNTEAFF
>TRBJ2-7|TRBD1|NA|TRBV27
TGTGCCAGCGGGACAGGGGCCTACGAGCAGTACTTC
CASGTGAYEQYF